The TCR beta chain described here comes from a study of OX40 agonist ivuxolimab in advanced cancers. Study details: Checkpoint inhibitors had been given previously to roughly 36% of patients. General study points: Individuals who were partial responders at 0.1-3.0 mg/kg had clonal expansion that ranked among the lowest. Averaging showed that CD8+ T cells had more expanded clones than CD4+ did.

The CDR3 sequence is 16 residues long. V lost 0 bases and J 1 base, leaving 10 bases between the germline ends. CDR1 and CDR2 from the germline V gene are MRHNA and SNTAGT. Only in-frame clones appear in the TCRdb table, and some are missing; sequencing was by immunoSEQ multiplex PCR. This table has 35,000 to 55,000 clones, about nine tenths appearing once. As regards this clone: Antigen specificity is unknown.

This receptor was taken from an adult with an advanced solid tumor such as melanoma, head and neck, liver or kidney cancer. The chain links TRBV6-4 to TRBJ2-1; no clear D gene. The sample was CD4+ or CD8+ T cells sorted from blood, taken in a trial of the OX40 agonist ivuxolimab. The CDR3 nucleotides are TGTGCCAGCAGTGACTCCCCCGCCGGGTCCTACAATGAGCAGTTCTTC. This gives the protein CASSDSPAGSYNEQFF.